This passage covers 10 T cell receptor beta chains from one sample sequenced in a study of T cells in localized non-small cell lung cancer. Sequencing was performed with immunoSEQ multiplex PCR; in TCRdb, only in-frame clones are kept and a portion is missing. The sample has just over 4,000 clones; more than 35% are singletons. The material sequenced was lung tumor tissue, taken before any cancer treatment. Every receptor here comes from a woman aged 35 to 69 with stage I lung adenocarcinoma.

The table lists this clone with many counts. This sequence joins TRBV9 and TRBJ2-5; D might be TRBD2 (5 bases). The CDR3 covers 13 residues. The germline V gene has CDR1 SGDLS and CDR2 YYNGEE. Trimming stripped 4 bases from V and 1 base from J, with 8 bases between. The CDR3 reads CASSPGVQETQYF. The CDR3 DNA reads TGTGCCAGCAGCCCCGGGGTCCAAGAGACCCAGTACTTC.

A remark on this clone: One end of the junction varies from germline; a read error may be responsible. The genes are TRBV14 and TRBJ2-3; D is undetermined. Germline values: CDR1 SGHDN, CDR2 FVKESK. The CDR3 is 13 residues long. In nucleotides, the CDR3 is TGTGCCAGCAGCCACCCAGGCACCGATACGCAGTATTTT. It encodes CASSHPGTDTQYF.

The chain joins TRBV19 to TRBJ1-2; weak D call: TRBD1 (6 bases). Trimming pared 8 bases from V and 5 bases from J, leaving 15 bases between. This CDR3 contains 13 residues. Germline V gives CDR1 LNHDA, CDR2 SQIVND (reference sequence). The CDR3 DNA reads as TGTGCCAGTCTACAGGGAATGGAGTATGGCTACACCTTC. The encoded protein is CASLQGMEYGYTF.

This clone was detected many times. The chain recombines TRBV11-3 with TRBJ1-1, with D possibly TRBD1 on 5 matching bases. V was cut by 5 bases and J by 8 bases, with 21 bases left in between. CDR3 length equals 15 residues. The germline V gene has CDR1 SGHNT and CDR2 YENEEA. In nucleotides, the CDR3 is TGTGCCAGCAGCCCAGGGACCACCGGTATGTTCGAAGCTTTCTTT. Translated: CASSPGTTGMFEAFF.

As DNA, the CDR3 is TGTGCCAGCAGTTTCTGGTCGAATCAGCCCCAGCATTTT. This encodes CASSFWSNQPQHF. The chain carries TRBV9 and TRBJ1-5, with unresolved D. Between the trimmed V and J ends, which lost 5 bases and 4 bases, there was a span of 10 bases. This CDR3 is 13 amino acids long. Looked up from germline, CDR1 is SGDLS and CDR2 is YYNGEE. Based on the CDR3 plus reference TRBV9 and TRBJ1-5, the full variable domain is DSGVTQTPKHLITATGQRVTLRCSPRSGDLSVYWYQQSLDQGLQFLIQYYNGEERAKGNILERFSAQQFPDLHSELNLSSLELGDSALYFCASSFWSNQPQHFGDGTRLSIL.

A few counts support this clone. The J gene is TRBJ1-2, the V gene TRBV11-3; D ambiguous. Germline CDR1 reads SGHNT; CDR2 reads YENEEA. This CDR3 comprises 15 residues. Trimming left V 6 bases short and J 0 bases short, with 14 bases between. The CDR3 bases are TGTGCCAGCAGAAGAGGCAAGGGATCTAACTATGGCTACACCTTC. This codes for CASRRGKGSNYGYTF. The full variable domain, with the rest looked up from reference TRBV11-3 and TRBJ1-2, is EAGVVQSPRYKIIEKKQPVAFWCNPISGHNTLYWYLQNLGQGPELLIRYENEEAVDDSQLPKDRFSAERLKGVDSTLKIQPAELGDSAVYLCASRRGKGSNYGYTFGSGTRLTVV.

This chain joins TRBV11-3 and TRBJ1-1, with a possible D match to TRBD1 (6 bases). Germline V gives CDR1 SGHNT, CDR2 YENEEA. Between the trimmed V and J ends, which lost 5 bases and 1 base, there was a span of 17 bases. The CDR3 has 16 amino acids. The CDR3 loop is CASSPRQGRQNTEAFF. CDR3 bases: TGTGCCAGCAGCCCACGGCAGGGGAGGCAGAACACTGAAGCTTTCTTT.

The chain has TRBV6-8 and TRBJ2-2; 7 nucleotides agree with TRBD1. This CDR3 contains 15 residues. The V segment lost 6 bases and the J segment 2 bases; nucleotides outside the gene matches: 6. The germline gives CDR1 MNHGY, CDR2 SAAAGT. CDR3 nucleotides: TGTGCCAGCAGGGGAGACAGGGTTAACACCGGGGAGCTGTTTTTT. Translating gives CASRGDRVNTGELFF.

In this sample, this clone turned up a few times. The chain combines TRBV6-8 with TRBJ2-6, with D tentatively TRBD1 (7 bases). The CDR3 length is 17 residues. Per germline, CDR1 MNHGY and CDR2 SAAAGT. The V gene lost 8 bases and the J gene lost 0 bases, with 17 bases spanning the gap. CDR3 DNA: TGTGCCAGCGGAGGGACGGAGGGGGCCTCTGGGGCCAACGTCCTGACTTTC. This translates into CASGGTEGASGANVLTF.

CDR3 sequence: CASSWGGGRLGEQYF. Written as DNA, the CDR3 is TGTGCCAGCAGTTGGGGGGGCGGGCGGTTAGGCGAGCAGTACTTC. V and J are TRBV28 and TRBJ2-7; D possibly corresponds to TRBD2 (7 bases). Germline CDR1 reads MDHEN; CDR2 reads SYDVKM. This CDR3 has 15 residues. V was shortened by 4 bases and J by 6 bases, with 19 bases between the two germline ends.